This TCR beta chain was observed in a study of Ad26.COV2.S vaccination and SARS-CoV-2 variants. Whole-study findings and limits: Higher spike-specific TCR breadth was found in vaccine recipients than in placebo recipients. Comparability of non-spike TCR breadth was observed across vaccine and placebo recipients. Total T cell responses, in the TCR breadth and depth analyses, may have been underestimated.

Treatment noted: some 20 received Ad26.COV2.S at low or high dose, single or two shots; 5 received placebo; per-sample allocation not given. Sample collection was performed on day 63 after the first vaccine or placebo injection. Aged 18-55 years, donor was enrolled in Boston in about 2020. The ends were cut back, 0 bases at V and 4 bases at J, with 12 bases in the middle. The CDR3 is made up of 15 amino acids. Germline V gives CDR1 MNHNY, CDR2 SVGAGI (reference sequence). Libraries were prepared by immunoSEQ multiplex PCR; TCRdb keeps only in-frame clonotypes and omits some of them. The table lists about 680,000 clones, roughly 90% of them singletons. In the case of this clone: The antigen is undetermined.

V and J are TRBV6-6 and TRBJ1-1; maybe TRBD1 (6 bases). The sequences come from peripheral blood, collected in a trial of Ad26.COV2.S vaccine versus placebo. The clonotype comes from a person between 18 and 65 years old who received the Ad26.COV2.S COVID-19 vaccine or a placebo. The CDR3 protein is CASSYSPQGGTEAFF. The CDR3 nucleotides read TGTGCCAGCAGTTACTCCCCGCAAGGGGGCACTGAAGCTTTCTTT.